The 5 T cell receptor beta chains in this list originate from one sample, sequenced in a study of high-grade serous ovarian cancer treatment subgroups. Only in-frame clones appear in the TCRdb table, and some are missing; sequencing was by immunoSEQ multiplex PCR. Among around 5,000 clones listed, 78% were seen once. Tumor samples were taken before definitive surgery or chemotherapy. The material sequenced was tumor tissue. The receptors were sampled from a human donor with high-grade serous ovarian cancer.

The chain links TRBV9 to TRBJ1-1, with D unclear. This CDR3 comprises 15 residues. Germline CDR1 reads SGDLS; CDR2 reads YYNGEE. The V end was cut by 4 bases, the J end by 2 bases, with 15 bases between. As DNA, the CDR3 is TGTGCCAGCAGCCCAGGCTCCTGGGCAAACACTGAAGCTTTCTTT. It codes for CASSPGSWANTEAFF.

V gene TRBV28 combines with J gene TRBJ1-2, with 7 nucleotides matching TRBD1. Germline values: CDR1 MDHEN, CDR2 SYDVKM. This CDR3 has 17 residues. The J segment lost 5 bases and the V segment lost 3 bases, leaving 15 bases of the junction unmatched. CDR3 sequence (DNA): TGTGCCAGCAGTTTGCCTACCGGGACAGCCCACGGGTATGGCTACACCTTC. Amino acid sequence: CASSLPTGTAHGYGYTF.

The genes are TRBV28 and TRBJ2-2, with D perhaps TRBD1 or TRBD2 (6 bases each). Germline V gene lookup returns CDR1 MDHEN and CDR2 SYDVKM. Deletions cut 2 bases from V and 5 bases from J, with 12 bases between. The CDR3 length is 15 residues. The CDR3 DNA reads as TGTGCCAGCAGTTTACCGGGGGCGAGGACCGGGGAGCTGTTTTTT. This encodes CASSLPGARTGELFF.

The rearrangement links TRBV5-1 to TRBJ2-3; unclear D gene. This CDR3 contains 14 residues. Trimming removed 4 bases from V and 0 bases from J, with 9 bases in between. Germline V CDR1 and CDR2: SGHRS, YFSETQ. The CDR3 reads CASSLRHSTDTQYF. In nucleotides, the CDR3 is TGCGCCAGCAGCCTGAGACACAGCACAGATACGCAGTATTTT.

V is TRBV5-6 and J is TRBJ2-3; D unresolved. Germline lookup yields CDR1 SGHDT and CDR2 YYEEEE. This CDR3 region has 14 residues. Trimming removed 2 bases at V and 2 bases at J, with 9 bases between. The CDR3 sequence is CASSFGSTTDTQYF. CDR3 DNA: TGTGCCAGCAGCTTTGGCAGCACCACAGATACGCAGTATTTT. Complete variable domain (other parts from reference TRBV5-6 and TRBJ2-3): DAGVTQSPTHLIKTRGQQVTLRCSPKSGHDTVSWYQQALGQGPQFIFQYYEEEERQRGNFPDRFSGHQFPNYSSELNVNALLLGDSALYLCASSFGSTTDTQYFGPGTRLTVL.